A single sample gave rise to the 5 T cell receptor beta chains below, sequenced in a study of blood T cells in healthy people across ages. A sample-barcoded 5' primer and a J-beta primer mix were used in a second PCR of roughly 7 to 12 cycles. MiXCR was run by TCRdb on the 5' RACE reads, yielding one entry per CDR3 protein. The sample carries about a million distinct CDR3 sequences, around two fifths recorded once. The sequenced sample was blood. The receptors come from a man younger than 35 in good health.

J is TRBJ2-1 and V is TRBV7-9; 7 bases are a match to TRBD2. Looked up from germline, CDR1 is SEHNR and CDR2 is FQNEAQ (reference sequence). Unmatched junction bases numbered 8, after V lost 8 bases and J lost 1 base. CDR3 size: 15 residues. For the CDR3, the DNA is TGTGCCAGCGCTAGACTAGCTGAGTCCTACAATGAGCAGTTCTTC. The encoded protein is CASARLAESYNEQFF.

This clonotype was seen more than once but under ten times. This CDR3 is CASSLDYVVNTEAFF. For the CDR3, the DNA is TGCGCCAGCAGCTTGGATTATGTGGTAAACACTGAAGCTTTCTTT. V and J are TRBV5-1 and TRBJ1-1; no firm D call. The CDR3 contains 15 residues. CDR1 is SGHRS, CDR2 YFSETQ, per germline. V lost 0 bases, J lost 2 bases, and 11 bases lay in between. Full variable domain (rest looked up from reference TRBV5-1 and TRBJ1-1): KAGVTQTPRYLIKTRGQQVTLSCSPISGHRSVSWYQQTPGQGLQFLFEYFSETQRNKGNFPGRFSGRQFSNSRSEMNVSTLELGDSALYLCASSLDYVVNTEAFFGQGTRLTVV.

This clonotype has just one count. The V gene is TRBV6-5, the J gene TRBJ1-6, with D unclear. The CDR3 extends over 14 amino acids. Germline V CDR1 and CDR2: MNHEY, SVGAGI. Deletions cut 6 bases from V and 5 bases from J, with 11 bases between. The CDR3 loop is CASSTSPNNSPLHF. DNA of the CDR3: TGTGCCAGCAGCACCAGCCCCAATAATTCACCCCTCCACTTT.

This clonotype was seen more than once but under ten times. CDR3 region: CSATPIPDTDTQYF. CDR3 in DNA: TGCAGTGCAACACCGATCCCGGACACAGATACGCAGTATTTT. This chain links TRBV20-1 with TRBJ2-3; D uncertain. Deletions cut 6 bases from V and 2 bases from J, with 15 bases between. This CDR3 has 14 amino acids. Germline CDR1 reads DFQATT; CDR2 reads SNEGSKA (reference sequence).

In this sample, this clonotype turned up a few times. The V call is TRBV29-1, the J call TRBJ2-4, with 7 bases aligning to TRBD1. The germline V gene encodes CDR1 SQVTM and CDR2 ANQGSEA. The CDR3 covers 14 residues. With 7 bases clipped from V and 1 base from J, the junction kept 7 bases outside the gene matches. Here the CDR3 DNA reads TGCAGCGCTACAGGGGTTGGTGCCAAAAACATTCAGTACTTC. Translation gives CSATGVGAKNIQYF.